This T cell receptor beta chain appears in the sequencing data of a study of T-cell reconstitution after alpha-beta-depleted transplantation in children. Trimming stripped 5 bases from V and 1 base from J, with 17 bases between. Looked up from germline, CDR1 is PRHDT and CDR2 is FYEKMQ (reference sequence). The CDR3 is 16 residues long. This clonotype was observed a handful of times. Preparation of the TCRbeta library involved a method that used unique molecular identifiers. From the PCR reads, TCRdb called clonotypes with MiXCR, one entry per CDR3 protein. The sample shows 500,000 to 600,000 distinct CDR3 sequences, around 27% of them seen only once.

The sequence came from a boy younger than two with Wiskott-Aldrich syndrome, due to receive a stem cell transplant. J is TRBJ2-5 and V is TRBV13, with TRBD1 as a possible D gene (6 bases). Sequenced material: PBMCs, taken before TCRalphabeta/CD19-depleted stem cell transplant. The CDR3 region is CASSIGRGIVQETQYF. CDR3 DNA: TGTGCCAGCAGCATTGGAAGGGGGATCGTCCAAGAGACCCAGTACTTC. The full variable domain, completed using reference TRBV13 and TRBJ2-5, is AAGVIQSPRHLIKEKRETATLKCYPIPRHDTVYWYQQGPGQDPQFLISFYEKMQSDKGSIPDRFSAQQFSDYHSELNMSSLELGDSALYFCASSIGRGIVQETQYFGPGTRLLVL.